This TCR beta chain was sequenced in a study of T cells in narcolepsy. For the study at large: Patients with NT1 or NT2 and healthy control donors were enrolled.

Only in-frame clones appear in the TCRdb table, and some are missing; sequencing was by immunoSEQ multiplex PCR. The sample records some 24,000 clones, approximately 85% being singletons. This clone appeared a few times. Its target is not known. V was pared by 5 bases and J by 0 bases, with 10 bases between. Germline V gene lookup returns CDR1 LNHDA and CDR2 SQIVND (reference sequence). The CDR3 length is 14 residues. Whole-study results and caveats: Autoreactive HCRT-specific and TRIB2-specific clonotypes were marked in same-patient CSF-versus-blood CD4+ comparisons. Blood of same and different patients, but not healthy controls, reportedly held recurring autoreactive clonotypes. No autoreactive T cell clone sequences appeared in some memory CD4+ repertoires.

The TCR originated in a human donor with narcolepsy. Material for sequencing was CD45RA- memory CD4+ T cells from PBMCs. The chain employs TRBV19 and TRBJ1-2, with D perhaps matching TRBD1 (6 bases). CDR3 bases: TGTGCCAGTAGTGCGCACAGGGCTAACTATGGCTACACCTTC. Protein: CASSAHRANYGYTF.